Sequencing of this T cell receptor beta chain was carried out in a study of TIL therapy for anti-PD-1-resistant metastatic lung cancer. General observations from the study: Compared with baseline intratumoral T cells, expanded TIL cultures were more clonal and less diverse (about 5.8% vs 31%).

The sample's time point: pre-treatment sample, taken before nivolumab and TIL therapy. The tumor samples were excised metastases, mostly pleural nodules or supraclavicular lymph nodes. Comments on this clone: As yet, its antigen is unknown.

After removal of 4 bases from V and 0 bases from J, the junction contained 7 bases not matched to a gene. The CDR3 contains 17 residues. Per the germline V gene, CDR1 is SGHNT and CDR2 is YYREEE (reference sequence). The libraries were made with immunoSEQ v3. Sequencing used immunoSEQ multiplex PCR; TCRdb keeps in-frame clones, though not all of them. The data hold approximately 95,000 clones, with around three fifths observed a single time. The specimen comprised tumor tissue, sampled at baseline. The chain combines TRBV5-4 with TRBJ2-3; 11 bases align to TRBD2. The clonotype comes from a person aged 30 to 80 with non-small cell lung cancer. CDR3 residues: CASSPRLAGTSTDTQYF. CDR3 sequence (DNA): TGTGCCAGCAGCCCGAGACTAGCGGGAACGAGCACAGATACGCAGTATTTT.